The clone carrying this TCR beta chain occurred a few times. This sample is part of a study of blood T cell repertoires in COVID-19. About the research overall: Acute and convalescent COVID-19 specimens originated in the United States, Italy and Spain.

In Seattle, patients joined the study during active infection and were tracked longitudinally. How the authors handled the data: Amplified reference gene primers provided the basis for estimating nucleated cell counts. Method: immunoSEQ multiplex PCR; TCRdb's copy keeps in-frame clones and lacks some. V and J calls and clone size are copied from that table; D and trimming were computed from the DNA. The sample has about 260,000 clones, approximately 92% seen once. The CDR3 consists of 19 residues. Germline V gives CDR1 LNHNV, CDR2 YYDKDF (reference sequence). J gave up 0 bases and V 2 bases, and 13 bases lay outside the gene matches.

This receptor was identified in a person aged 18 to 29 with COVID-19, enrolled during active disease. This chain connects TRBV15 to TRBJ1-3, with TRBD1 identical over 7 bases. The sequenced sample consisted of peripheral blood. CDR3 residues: CATSRPGGTVPLSGNTIYF. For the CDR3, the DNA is TGTGCCACCAGCAGACCTGGTGGGACAGTCCCTCTCTCTGGAAACACCATATATTTT.